The sequence of this T cell receptor beta chain was determined in a study of long-term antiretroviral therapy in people with HIV. Study observations and caveats: ART preceded a rise in diversity that nonetheless stayed lower than in transplant donor controls. Clonal expansions arising prior to ART prevailed in the repertoire at every time point.

An immunoSEQ assay, version v3.0, was performed at survey level. Sequencing was intended to reach 40,000-50,000 T-cell genomes per sample. Method: immunoSEQ multiplex PCR; TCRdb's copy keeps in-frame clones and lacks some. Of 33,000 or so clones in the sample, roughly four fifths are singletons; the top ten hold about 12%. Germline assignment: CDR1 SGHTS and CDR2 YDEGEE. The CDR3 spans 15 residues. V shed 3 bases, J shed 5 bases, and the junction held 9 bases outside the gene matches. As for this clone: Its antigen is not identified.

The receptor was isolated from a man aged 18 to 35 with HIV. The material sequenced was unsorted PBMCs, taken 0.3 years after starting antiretroviral therapy. This rearrangement joins TRBV5-8 to TRBJ2-7; 9 nucleotides line up with TRBD1. For the CDR3, the DNA is TGTGCCAGCAGCTCGACCGGGACAGGGAGGGACGAGCAGTACTTC. Translation gives CASSSTGTGRDEQYF.